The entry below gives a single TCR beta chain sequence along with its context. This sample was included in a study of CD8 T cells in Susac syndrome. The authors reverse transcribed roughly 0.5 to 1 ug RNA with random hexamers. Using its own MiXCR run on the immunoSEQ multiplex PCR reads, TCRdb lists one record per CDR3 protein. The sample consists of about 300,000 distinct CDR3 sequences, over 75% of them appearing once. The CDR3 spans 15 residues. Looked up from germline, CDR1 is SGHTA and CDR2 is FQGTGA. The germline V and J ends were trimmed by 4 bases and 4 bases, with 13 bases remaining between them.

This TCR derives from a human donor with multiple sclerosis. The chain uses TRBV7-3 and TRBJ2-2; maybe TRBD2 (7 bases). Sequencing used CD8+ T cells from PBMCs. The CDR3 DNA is TGTGCCAGCAGCTCAGGGGAGGGTAGCACCGGGGAGCTGTTTTTT. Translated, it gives CASSSGEGSTGELFF.